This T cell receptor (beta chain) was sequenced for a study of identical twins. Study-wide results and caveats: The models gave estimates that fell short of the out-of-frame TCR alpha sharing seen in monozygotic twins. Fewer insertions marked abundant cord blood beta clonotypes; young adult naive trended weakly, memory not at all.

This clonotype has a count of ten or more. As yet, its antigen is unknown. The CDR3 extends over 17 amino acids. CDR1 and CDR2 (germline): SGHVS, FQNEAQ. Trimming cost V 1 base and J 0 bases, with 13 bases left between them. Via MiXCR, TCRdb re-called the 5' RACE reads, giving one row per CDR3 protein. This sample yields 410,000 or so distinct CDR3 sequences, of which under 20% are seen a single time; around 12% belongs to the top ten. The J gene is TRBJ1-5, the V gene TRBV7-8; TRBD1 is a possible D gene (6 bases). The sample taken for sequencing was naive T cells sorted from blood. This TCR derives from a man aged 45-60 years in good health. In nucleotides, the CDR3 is TGTGCCAGCAGCTTAGGGCGGTCAGGGGTTAGCAATCAGCCCCAGCATTTT. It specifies CASSLGRSGVSNQPQHF.